This record looks at one T cell receptor beta chain sequence and its context. Its target is not known. TCRdb re-analysed the 5' RACE reads in MiXCR, keeping a single row per CDR3 protein. The table includes roughly 200,000 distinct CDR3 sequences, around 18% detected once. The germline CDR1 and CDR2 sequences are SGHKS and YYEKEE (reference sequence). This CDR3 comprises 14 residues. The V and J ends lost 0 bases and 2 bases respectively, with 9 bases between them. These data are taken from a study of T-cell memory formation after mild COVID-19. As for the study in general: Most TCR clusters belonged to a single donor. Findings and caveats of the study: Researchers could not confirm that second-wave clones peaking on day 37 targeted SARS-CoV-2. CD4/CD8 balance characterized clones contracting day 15 to 85, and CD4+ skew characterized later expanders. Several responding clones turned up in pre-infection memory, indicating that cross-reactive memory may have taken part.

The clonotype originates from an adult woman who had mild COVID-19 (a few samples of this study predate the infection). Cell type and time point are not known. Sequenced input: PBMCs or a T cell subset sorted from them (not recorded which). J is TRBJ2-7 and V is TRBV5-5; a weak D match, TRBD1 (6 bases). In nucleotides, the CDR3 is TGTGCCAGCAGCTTGGGACAGGCGACCTACGAGCAGTACTTC. This gives the protein CASSLGQATYEQYF.